This TCR beta chain comes out of a study of PD-1 blockade in classical Hodgkin lymphoma. Note on this clone: Its matching antigen is unknown.

CDR1 and CDR2 from the germline V gene are MNHNY and SVGAGI (reference sequence). CDR3 length: 13 residues. Trimming pared 1 base from V and 7 bases from J, leaving 10 bases between. Described time point: newly diagnosed, previously untreated cHL patient sample. Magnetic negative selection served to purify CD4+ T cells out of PBMCs that had been thawed. PBMCs representing newly diagnosed, untreated classical Hodgkin lymphoma functioned as the comparison. Measured with immunoSEQ multiplex PCR; TCRdb has only the in-frame clones, and not every one. The sample records about 20,000 clones, around 81% being singletons. Points from the study as a whole: Compared with healthy donors, newly diagnosed patients reportedly showed lower baseline TCR diversity. Repertoire differences lack defined causes, possibly disease activity or prior therapy.

The sequenced material came from CD4+ T cells from blood. The J gene is TRBJ1-1, the V gene TRBV6-6; D is unresolved. The sequence was obtained from a human donor with classical Hodgkin lymphoma. CDR3 coding DNA: TGTGCCAGCAGTTACTTAGGACTCGATGAAGCTTTCTTT. This codes for CASSYLGLDEAFF.